What follows are 30 T cell receptor beta chains derived from one specimen sequenced in a study of technical replicates of blood from a few donors. Assay: immunoSEQ multiplex PCR; the TCRdb copy retains only in-frame clones and omits some. The sample holds tens of thousands of clones; about 95% are singletons and the top ten take approximately 0.26%. Input material: T cells isolated from PBMCs. The receptor source for this set is a human donor in good health.

The rearrangement uses TRBV15 and TRBJ2-7; weak D call: TRBD1 (6 bases). Germline loops: CDR1 LNHNV, CDR2 YYDKDF (reference sequence). V was trimmed by 1 base and J by 6 bases, leaving 16 bases between them. This CDR3 has 15 amino acids. CDR3 nucleotide sequence: TGTGCCACCAGCAGAGTTAGTTTCGCAGGGGTCGAGCAGTACTTC. This translates into CATSRVSFAGVEQYF.

V and J are TRBV19 and TRBJ1-1; 8 nucleotides match TRBD1. Trimming at V came to 1 base and at J to 7 bases, leaving 2 bases not matched to a gene. This CDR3 is built from 13 residues. Germline assignment: CDR1 LNHDA and CDR2 SQIVND (reference sequence). The CDR3 nucleotides are TGTGCCAGTAGTATAGGGACAGGGAATGAAGCTTTCTTT. It encodes CASSIGTGNEAFF. The full variable domain, completed using reference TRBV19 and TRBJ1-1, is DGGITQSPKYLFRKEGQNVTLSCEQNLNHDAMYWYRQDPGQGLRLIYYSQIVNDFQKGDIAEGYSVSREKKESFPLTVTSAQKNPTAFYLCASSIGTGNEAFFGQGTRLTVV.

V gene TRBV15 combines with J gene TRBJ2-5; 14 bases agree with TRBD2. The CDR3 sequence is 19 residues long. The V segment lost 5 bases and the J segment 3 bases; nucleotides outside the gene matches: 14. Germline CDR1 reads LNHNV; CDR2 reads YYDKDF (reference sequence). The DNA for the CDR3 is TGTGCCACCAGCCTAAAACCGGGACTAGCGGGGGCCAACGAAGAGACCCAGTACTTC. Protein product: CATSLKPGLAGANEETQYF.

The chain uses TRBV28 and TRBJ2-1; TRBD2 aligns across 8 bases. Germline V CDR1 and CDR2: MDHEN, SYDVKM. This CDR3 has 13 residues. The ends lost 6 bases at V and 9 bases at J; junction bases unmatched: 7. The CDR3 spells CASRLAEGSEQFF. CDR3 nucleotide sequence: TGTGCCAGCAGACTAGCGGAGGGTAGTGAGCAGTTCTTC.

The chain employs TRBV6-5 and TRBJ2-1, with 9 bases lining up with TRBD1. V was clipped by 3 bases and J by 3 bases; unmatched bases: 6. Germline CDR1 and CDR2: MNHEY and SVGAGI. The CDR3 covers 16 residues. Here the CDR3 DNA reads TGTGCCAGCAGTTATGGGGGGACAGGGAACTACAATGAGCAGTTCTTC. Protein: CASSYGGTGNYNEQFF.

The chain recombines TRBV5-4 with TRBJ2-5; 9 nucleotides line up with TRBD2. Germline V gene lookup returns CDR1 SGHNT and CDR2 YYREEE (reference sequence). This CDR3 region has 14 residues. V gave up 7 bases and J gave up 1 base; unmatched junction bases: 5. CDR3 loop: CASGGGGGQETQYF. The CDR3 DNA reads as TGTGCCAGCGGTGGCGGGGGGGGCCAAGAGACCCAGTACTTC.

J is TRBJ2-2 and V is TRBV5-1; D gene unclear. There are 15 residues in the CDR3. The V gene's germline CDR1 is SGHRS and CDR2 YFSETQ. The ends were cut back, 1 base at V and 1 base at J, with 8 bases in the middle. CDR3 in DNA: TGCGCCAGCAGCTTGACAGAACAGAACACCGGGGAGCTGTTTTTT. Protein product: CASSLTEQNTGELFF. The full variable domain, completed using reference TRBV5-1 and TRBJ2-2, is KAGVTQTPRYLIKTRGQQVTLSCSPISGHRSVSWYQQTPGQGLQFLFEYFSETQRNKGNFPGRFSGRQFSNSRSEMNVSTLELGDSALYLCASSLTEQNTGELFFGEGSRLTVL.

The chain employs TRBV19 and TRBJ1-4, with D possibly being TRBD1 (6 bases). Germline CDR1 and CDR2: LNHDA and SQIVND (reference sequence). Trimming removed 6 bases at V and 8 bases at J, with 13 bases between. The CDR3 consists of 13 residues. This CDR3 reads CASSPQGLEKLFF. DNA of the CDR3: TGTGCCAGTAGCCCGCAGGGGCTAGAAAAACTGTTTTTT. Complete variable domain (other parts from reference TRBV19 and TRBJ1-4): DGGITQSPKYLFRKEGQNVTLSCEQNLNHDAMYWYRQDPGQGLRLIYYSQIVNDFQKGDIAEGYSVSREKKESFPLTVTSAQKNPTAFYLCASSPQGLEKLFFGSGTQLSVL.

The gene calls are TRBV5-1 and TRBJ2-7; D is undetermined. The CDR3 is made up of 14 amino acids. Germline loops: CDR1 SGHRS, CDR2 YFSETQ. V lost 4 bases, J lost 0 bases, and 11 bases lay in between. The CDR3 region is CASSLPILSYEQYF. The CDR3 DNA sequence: TGCGCCAGCAGCCTCCCTATTCTCTCCTACGAGCAGTACTTC.

The V call is TRBV27, the J call TRBJ2-1, with 7 nucleotides matching TRBD1. Germline loops: CDR1 MNHEY, CDR2 SMNVEV (reference sequence). CDR3 size: 15 residues. Trimming took 4 bases from V and 2 from J; bases not matched to a gene: 5. Written as DNA, the CDR3 is TGTGCCAGCAGTTCAGACAGGGTAACCTACAATGAGCAGTTCTTC. This gives the protein CASSSDRVTYNEQFF.

This chain connects TRBV5-1 to TRBJ2-3, with a possible D match to TRBD2 (5 bases). With 7 bases removed from V and 6 bases from J, the gap between germline ends came to 12 bases. Germline-derived CDR1 and CDR2 are SGHRS and YFSETQ. The CDR3 is 12 residues long. In DNA, the CDR3 is TGCGCCAGCCAAGCCTCGGGGGATACGCAGTATTTT. Translating gives CASQASGDTQYF.

This chain links TRBV7-8 with TRBJ2-1; D is possibly TRBD1 (7 bases). V was cut by 6 bases and J by 10 bases, with 25 bases left in between. This CDR3 comprises 16 residues. The V gene's germline CDR1 is SGHVS and CDR2 FQNEAQ. The CDR3 sequence: CASREGRTGEQGEQFF. CDR3 sequence (DNA): TGTGCCAGCAGGGAGGGGAGGACAGGAGAACAAGGGGAGCAGTTCTTC.

This clone was found once. CDR3 sequence: CVVPSWQRNSPLHF. Written as DNA, the CDR3 is TGTGTCGTACCTTCGTGGCAGCGTAATTCACCCCTCCACTTT. This rearrangement joins TRBV2 to TRBJ1-6; D is undetermined. CDR1 and CDR2 (germline): SNHLY, FYNNEI. The CDR3 length is 14 residues. Supplemented by reference TRBV2 and TRBJ1-6, the full variable domain reads EPEVTQTPSHQVTQMGQEVILRCVPISNHLYFYWYRQILGQKVEFLVSFYNNEISEKSEIFDDQFSVERPDGSNFTLKIRSTKLEDSAMYFCVVPSWQRNSPLHFGNGTRLTVT.

The J gene is TRBJ2-7, the V gene TRBV7-9; D not certain. Germline V lookup: CDR1 SEHNR, CDR2 FQNEAQ (reference sequence). Trimming cost V 5 bases and J 3 bases, with 14 bases left between them. The CDR3 totals 14 residues. For the CDR3, the DNA is TGTGCCAGCAGCCTGCTGGAGACCGGCTACGAGCAGTACTTC. Translating gives CASSLLETGYEQYF.

The chain is built from TRBV9 and TRBJ1-3; possibly TRBD1 for D (6 bases). The CDR3 is made up of 15 amino acids. V lost 0 bases and J 4 bases, leaving 11 bases between the germline ends. The germline gives CDR1 SGDLS, CDR2 YYNGEE. The CDR3 spells CASSVGLQGGNTIYF. CDR3 DNA sequence: TGTGCCAGCAGCGTAGGACTACAGGGCGGAAACACCATATATTTT.

The chain uses TRBV2 and TRBJ2-7; the match to TRBD1 covers 7 bases. The CDR3 runs to 14 residues. Unmatched junction bases numbered 11, after V lost 6 bases and J lost 6 bases. In germline, CDR1 is SNHLY, CDR2 FYNNEI. As DNA, the CDR3 is TGTGCCAGCAGGACCACACAGGGGCTCCGCGAGCAGTACTTC. This encodes CASRTTQGLREQYF.

V is TRBV5-1 and J is TRBJ2-7, with 9 bases identical to TRBD2. Germline assignment: CDR1 SGHRS and CDR2 YFSETQ. This CDR3 contains 14 residues. V trimming: 2 bases; J trimming: 2 bases; junction bases outside the gene matches: 2. The chain's CDR3 is CASSLPSGTYEQYF. The CDR3 DNA follows: TGCGCCAGCAGCTTACCTAGCGGGACCTACGAGCAGTACTTC.

The CDR3: CASSLVVAWTGELFF. Written as DNA, the CDR3 is TGTGCCAGCAGCTTAGTGGTAGCTTGGACCGGGGAGCTGTTTTTT. This chain uses TRBV7-9 with TRBJ2-2; D not resolved. V lost 1 base, J lost 5 bases, and 11 bases lay in between. CDR3 length: 15 residues. CDR1 is SEHNR, CDR2 FQNEAQ, per germline (reference sequence).

The chain is built from TRBV12-5 and TRBJ2-7, with TRBD1 as a possible D gene (6 bases). V lost 6 bases and J 0 bases, leaving 12 bases between the germline ends. Per germline, CDR1 LGHNT and CDR2 FRNRAP. CDR3 length equals 14 residues. The CDR3 protein is CASGLVQGSYEQYF. CDR3 sequence (DNA): TGTGCTAGTGGCCTCGTACAGGGCTCCTACGAGCAGTACTTC.

The V gene is TRBV15, the J gene TRBJ1-2; D gene unclear. Between the trimmed V and J ends, which lost 3 bases and 7 bases, there was a span of 9 bases. Germline loops: CDR1 LNHNV, CDR2 YYDKDF (reference sequence). The CDR3 is 12 residues long. CDR3 amino acids: CATSSDYSGYTF. DNA of the CDR3: TGTGCCACCAGCAGCGATTACAGTGGCTACACCTTC.

The gene calls are TRBV28 and TRBJ2-7, with D possibly being TRBD2 (5 bases). Germline CDR1 reads MDHEN; CDR2 reads SYDVKM. CDR3 size: 16 residues. Trimming left V 7 bases short and J 10 bases short, with 29 bases between. Written as DNA, the CDR3 is TGTGCCAGCATCCGGTCGACGGAGGAAGGGTCTCGGCGCCAGTACTTC. Amino acid sequence: CASIRSTEEGSRRQYF.

The J gene is TRBJ2-1, the V gene TRBV4-2; D is perhaps TRBD2 (5 bases). Trimming stripped 4 bases from V and 6 bases from J, with 16 bases between. The CDR3 is 15 residues long. The germline gives CDR1 LGHNA, CDR2 YNFKEQ. CDR3 bases: TGTGCCAGCAGCCGGTGGGCGGGTTTAGGCAATGAGCAGTTCTTC. It translates to CASSRWAGLGNEQFF.

The chain employs TRBV6-1 and TRBJ1-5; TRBD1 is a possible D gene (6 bases). The CDR3 length is 16 residues. Germline CDR1 and CDR2: MNHNS and SASEGT. The germline V and J ends were trimmed by 4 bases and 6 bases, with 19 bases remaining between them. Written as DNA, the CDR3 is TGTGCCAGCAGTGCCCCCGGACAGTTGTTAATTCAGCCCCAGCATTTT. It is translated as CASSAPGQLLIQPQHF.

The chain joins TRBV6-1 to TRBJ2-1, with TRBD2 identical over 10 bases. The CDR3 spans 15 residues. V trimming: 6 bases; J trimming: 8 bases; junction bases outside the gene matches: 10. Germline-derived CDR1 and CDR2 are MNHNS and SASEGT. In nucleotides, the CDR3 is TGTGCCAGCAGGCACTCTAGCGGGAGTGGTTATGAGCAGTTCTTC. Encoded protein: CASRHSSGSGYEQFF.

The chain links TRBV5-6 to TRBJ2-1, with 7 bases lining up with TRBD2. The V and J ends lost 4 bases and 3 bases, in that order; junction bases with no gene match: 4. In germline, CDR1 is SGHDT, CDR2 YYEEEE. CDR3 size: 14 residues. As DNA, the CDR3 is TGTGCCAGCAGCCTCGGACTAGGCTACAATGAGCAGTTCTTC. Amino acids: CASSLGLGYNEQFF.

V and J are TRBV15 and TRBJ2-1; unclear D gene. The germline CDR1 and CDR2 sequences are LNHNV and YYDKDF (reference sequence). The CDR3 sequence is 16 residues long. Trimming stripped 0 bases from V and 3 bases from J, with 12 bases between. The CDR3 DNA reads TGTGCCACCAGCAGAGAACCCGAGAGGCTCTACAATGAGCAGTTCTTC. Translated, it gives CATSREPERLYNEQFF. Complete variable domain (other parts from reference TRBV15 and TRBJ2-1): DAMVIQNPRYQVTQFGKPVTLSCSQTLNHNVMYWYQQKSSQAPKLLFHYYDKDFNNEADTPDNFQSRRPNTSFCFLDIRSPGLGDTAMYLCATSREPERLYNEQFFGPGTRLTVL.

The gene calls are TRBV7-3 and TRBJ2-6; D is perhaps TRBD2 (6 bases). This CDR3 contains 22 residues. V was cut by 3 bases and J by 2 bases, with 29 bases left in between. Germline V gene lookup returns CDR1 SGHTA and CDR2 FQGTGA. The CDR3 spells CASSLIRLRTSSALAGANVLTF. The CDR3 coding sequence is TGTGCCAGCAGCTTGATTCGACTGCGAACTAGCTCGGCTCTGGCTGGGGCCAACGTCCTGACTTTC.

J is TRBJ1-1 and V is TRBV6-5; D unclear. Trimming left V 4 bases short and J 1 base short, with 7 bases between. CDR1 MNHEY and CDR2 SVGAGI come from the germline V gene. The CDR3 has 13 amino acids. Here the CDR3 reads CASSFPGNTEAFF. Written as DNA, the CDR3 is TGTGCCAGCAGTTTTCCGGGGAACACTGAAGCTTTCTTT.

The rearrangement joins TRBV21-1 to TRBJ2-1; the table's TRBD2 call for D was not verified on the DNA. TRBV21-1 is a pseudogene segment. The CDR3 contains 17 residues. CDR3 sequence: CASSKENGLATQHEQFF. In nucleotides, the CDR3 is TGTGCCAGCAGCAAAGAGAACGGACTAGCAACCCAGCATGAGCAGTTCTTC.

The chain carries TRBV10-2 and TRBJ2-2; TRBD2 matches 11 bases. Germline V gene data show CDR1 as WSHSY and CDR2 as SAAADI. V was clipped by 9 bases and J by 6 bases; unmatched bases: 15. The CDR3 covers 17 residues. This CDR3 is CASGYPGLAAQSGELFF. CDR3 nucleotide sequence: TGCGCCAGTGGGTACCCGGGACTAGCGGCCCAGTCCGGGGAGCTGTTTTTT.